This TCR beta chain comes out of a study of blood T cell repertoires in COVID-19 (dated by TCRdb to 2020 to 2021). At the level of the whole study: Samples covering the acute and convalescent phases of COVID-19 were provided by collaborators in the United States, Italy and Spain. Where available, HLA class I and class II types were taken from metadata supplied by the sample provider and were not determined by assay-based typing. The prospective study material was composed of cDNA or gDNA derived from T cells, B-cell-depleted T cells, or PBMCs. Sample metadata almost always included a de-identified subject ID, COVID-19 status, age in years and sex. The dataset comprised deeply sampled blood TCRbeta repertoires from subjects exposed to, actively infected with, or recovered from COVID-19. The repertoires were made available in a free public database intended to serve as a resource for research on the immune response to SARS-CoV-2. Samples came from the ongoing ImmuneRACE study (first 160 participants) plus 1,254 subjects from 6 global collaborators.

Note on this clone: What this receptor recognizes is not known. Nothing much larger sits one base from this clone, and base qualities are not available.

TCRbeta CDR3 regions were amplified from genomic DNA by means of the immunoSEQ Assay, a bias-controlled multiplex PCR. Under the source paper's analysis protocol: Within the assay, amplification of reference gene primers was used to estimate how many nucleated cells each sample contained. To quantify the absolute abundance of each unique TCRbeta CDR3 rearrangement, sequence reads were collapsed and filtered. For each sample, productive Simpson clonality was calculated as the square root of Simpson's diversity index over productive rearrangements. This immuneACCESS table, as held by TCRdb, lists in-frame sequences with V and J called but not all clones. Of the missing ones, under half trace to an unresolved V gene in checked studies; the others have no known cause. That table supplies the V and J calls and clone size; D and trimming were determined from the DNA. The sample contains around 70,000 clones, approximately 89% of them found a single time. The ten largest clones add up to around 4.9% of the sample.

Collaborating institutions collected whole blood in K2EDTA tubes following their own protocols. For TCRbeta analysis, collaborators shipped samples as frozen whole blood, isolated PBMCs, or DNA extracted from either of those sample types. Beyond this particular receptor, the publication reports: Clinical and demographic metadata were provided uncurated, with the amount varying by source and participant.

There are 15 amino acids in the CDR3, from cysteine to phenylalanine inclusive. Of all the DNA, just the CDR3 is kept, 45 bases in frame from base 1. V is cut by 3 bases and J by 8 bases, and the space between the germline ends is 17 bases. Taken from the germline V gene (reference sequence), the CDR1 and CDR2 loops are SEHNR and FQNEAQ. The rearrangement combines TRBV7-9 with TRBJ2-1, and the D gene may be TRBD2, 6 bases matching. This sequence originates from a woman aged 55 to 70 with active COVID-19. Sample: peripheral blood. The base sequence is TGTGCCAGCAGCTTTTCTGGCGGGAATGGTGATGAGCAGTTCTTC. It encodes CASSFSGGNGDEQFF. When the CDR3 is completed using the reference TRBV7-9 and TRBJ2-1 genes on either side, the full variable domain is DTGVSQNPRHKITKRGQNVTFRCDPISEHNRLYWYRQTLGQGPEFLTYFQNEAQLEKSRLLSDRFSAERPKGSFSTLEIQRTEQGDSAMYLCASSFSGGNGDEQFFGPGTRLTVL.